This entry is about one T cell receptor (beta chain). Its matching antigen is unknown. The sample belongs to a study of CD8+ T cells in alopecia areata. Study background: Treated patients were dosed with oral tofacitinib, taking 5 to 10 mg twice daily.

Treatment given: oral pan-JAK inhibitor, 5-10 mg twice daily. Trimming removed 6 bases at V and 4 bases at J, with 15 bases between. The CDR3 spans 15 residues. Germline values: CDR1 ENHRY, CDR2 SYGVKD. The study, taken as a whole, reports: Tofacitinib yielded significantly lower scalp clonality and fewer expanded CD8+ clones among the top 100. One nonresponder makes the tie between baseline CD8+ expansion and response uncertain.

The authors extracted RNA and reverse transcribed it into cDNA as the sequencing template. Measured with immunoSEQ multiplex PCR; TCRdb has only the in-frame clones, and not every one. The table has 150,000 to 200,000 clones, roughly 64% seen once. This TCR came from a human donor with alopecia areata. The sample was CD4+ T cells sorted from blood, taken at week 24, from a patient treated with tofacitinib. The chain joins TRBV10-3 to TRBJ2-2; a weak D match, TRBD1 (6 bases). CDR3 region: CAISPDRFSTGELFF. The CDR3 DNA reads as TGTGCCATCAGCCCGGACAGATTTAGCACCGGGGAGCTGTTTTTT.